The clone carrying this T cell receptor beta chain showed up just once. Its antigen is undetermined. This may arise from a read error, as a much more abundant clone is one base away. This record comes from a study of CD8 T cells in ankylosing spondylitis. Whole-study findings and limits: Some of the motif variants had earlier been found in reactive arthritis patients' fluid and blood.

The CDR3 runs 15 residues. TCRdb processed the 5' RACE reads anew with MiXCR; each CDR3 protein has one entry. The sample has a few hundred thousand distinct CDR3 sequences; 15% to 20% are singletons. This TCR was recovered from a male donor with ankylosing spondylitis or in good health (not recorded which). The chain has TRBV12-3 or TRBV12-4 and TRBJ2-1; D possibly corresponds to TRBD2 (5 bases). The material sequenced was blood, either unsorted or a sorted T cell fraction (not recorded which). The CDR3 coding sequence is TGTGCCTGCAGCCCGAGTGAGGGATCCTACAATGAGCAGTTCTTC. Its protein is CACSPSEGSYNEQFF.